The T cell receptor (beta chain) described here comes from a study of cytomegalovirus exposure and HLA in healthy donors. Germline V gene sequence: CDR1 SGHRS, CDR2 YFSETQ. After removal of 0 bases from V and 4 bases from J, the junction contained 5 bases not matched to a gene. The CDR3 extends over 16 amino acids. 13 Jbeta primers and 60 Vbeta primers were used for the PCR. TCRdb's copy holds only in-frame clones and misses some; the assay was immunoSEQ multiplex PCR. The table includes tens of thousands of clones, more than 55% detected once. The source is a boy between 10 and 17 years old in good health and CMV-seropositive. Sequencing was carried out using PBMCs. This chain links TRBV5-1 with TRBJ1-5; 9 bases match TRBD1. The CDR3 is CASSLGWDRENQPQHF. Written as DNA, the CDR3 is TGCGCCAGCAGCTTGGGTTGGGACAGGGAAAATCAGCCCCAGCATTTT. Full variable domain (missing parts from reference TRBV5-1 and TRBJ1-5): KAGVTQTPRYLIKTRGQQVTLSCSPISGHRSVSWYQQTPGQGLQFLFEYFSETQRNKGNFPGRFSGRQFSNSRSEMNVSTLELGDSALYLCASSLGWDRENQPQHFGDGTRLSIL.